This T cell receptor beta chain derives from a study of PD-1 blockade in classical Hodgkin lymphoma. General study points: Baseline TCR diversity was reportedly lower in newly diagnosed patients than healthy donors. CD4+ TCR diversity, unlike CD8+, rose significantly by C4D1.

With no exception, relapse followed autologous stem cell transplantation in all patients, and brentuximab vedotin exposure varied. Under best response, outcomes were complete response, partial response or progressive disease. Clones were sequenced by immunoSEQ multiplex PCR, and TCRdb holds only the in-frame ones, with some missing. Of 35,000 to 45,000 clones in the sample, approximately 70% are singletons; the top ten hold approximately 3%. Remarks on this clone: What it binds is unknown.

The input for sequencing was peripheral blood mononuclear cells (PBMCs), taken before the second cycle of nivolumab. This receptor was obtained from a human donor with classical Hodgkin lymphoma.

In DNA form, the CDR3 reads TGTGCCAGCAGTCCCAGCGGGAGGCCGAACAATGAGCAGTTCTTC. This encodes CASSPSGRPNNEQFF. The rearrangement uses TRBV7-9 and TRBJ2-1; 9 nucleotides match TRBD2. Germline-derived CDR1 and CDR2 are SEHNR and FQNEAQ (reference sequence). V dropped 6 bases and J dropped 5; count of bases not matched to a gene: 8. The CDR3 totals 15 residues.